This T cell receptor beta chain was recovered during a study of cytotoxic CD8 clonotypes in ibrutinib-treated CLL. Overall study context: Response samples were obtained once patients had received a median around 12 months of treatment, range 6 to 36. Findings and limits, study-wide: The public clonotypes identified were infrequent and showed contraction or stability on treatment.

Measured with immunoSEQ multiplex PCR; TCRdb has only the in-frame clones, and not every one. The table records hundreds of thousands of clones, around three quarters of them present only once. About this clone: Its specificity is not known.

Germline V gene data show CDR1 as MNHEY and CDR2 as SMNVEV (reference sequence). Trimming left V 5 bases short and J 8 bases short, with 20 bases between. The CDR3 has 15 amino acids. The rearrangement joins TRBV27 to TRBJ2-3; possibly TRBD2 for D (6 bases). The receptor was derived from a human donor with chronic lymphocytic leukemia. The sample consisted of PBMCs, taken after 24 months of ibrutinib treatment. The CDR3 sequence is CASSPGPLAIGTQYF. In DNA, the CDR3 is TGTGCCAGCAGTCCCGGGCCCCTAGCGATAGGTACGCAGTATTTT.